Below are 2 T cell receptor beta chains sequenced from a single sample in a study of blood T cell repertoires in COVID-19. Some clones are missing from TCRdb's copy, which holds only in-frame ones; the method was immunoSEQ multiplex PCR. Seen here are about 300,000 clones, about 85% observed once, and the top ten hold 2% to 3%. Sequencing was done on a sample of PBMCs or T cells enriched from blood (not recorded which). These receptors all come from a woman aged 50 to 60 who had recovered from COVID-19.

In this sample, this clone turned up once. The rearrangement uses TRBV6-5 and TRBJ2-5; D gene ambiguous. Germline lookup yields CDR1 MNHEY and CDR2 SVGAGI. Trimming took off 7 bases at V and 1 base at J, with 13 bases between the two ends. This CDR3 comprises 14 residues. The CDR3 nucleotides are TGTGCCAGCACCCCGACGTGGGCCCAAGAGACCCAGTACTTC. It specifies CASTPTWAQETQYF.

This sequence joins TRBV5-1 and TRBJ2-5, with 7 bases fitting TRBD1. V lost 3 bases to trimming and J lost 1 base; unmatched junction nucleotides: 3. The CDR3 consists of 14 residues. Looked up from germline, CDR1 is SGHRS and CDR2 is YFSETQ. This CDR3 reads CASSSGTAQETQYF. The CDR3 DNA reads TGCGCCAGCAGCTCGGGGACAGCCCAAGAGACCCAGTACTTC.